This entry lists 21 T cell receptor beta chains sequenced from one sample in a study of regulatory T cells in long-lasting Graves disease. Researchers made TCR beta libraries by using iRepertoire HTBI primers and running Arm-PCR on CDR3 regions. TCRdb passed the multiplex PCR reads through MiXCR, listing each CDR3 protein once. Of about 660,000 distinct CDR3 sequences listed, around 30% are singletons. Time point indicated: persistent/refractory GD, antithyroid drugs over 5 years with positive TRAb. Isolated PBMC RNA provided the starting material for the TCR library. Sequenced material: peripheral blood mononuclear cells (PBMCs), taken when the disease was refractory, from a patient treated with antithyroid drugs. The receptors derive from a female donor with Graves disease.

There are a few counts of this clonotype. The V call is TRBV6-1, the J call TRBJ1-4; D is possibly TRBD1 (5 bases). The V end was cut by 6 bases, the J end by 4 bases, with 9 bases between. The germline V gene encodes CDR1 MNHNS and CDR2 SASEGT. The CDR3 loop spans 13 amino acids. CDR3 in DNA: TGTGCCAGCAGAGCTCAGGGTAATGAAAAACTGTTTTTT. Residues: CASRAQGNEKLFF.

This clonotype was seen many times. The chain employs TRBV12-3 or TRBV12-4 and TRBJ1-1; D is undetermined. The CDR3 loop spans 12 amino acids. The V end lost 5 bases, the J end lost 6 bases, and 10 bases lay between the germline ends. This CDR3 reads CASSKNPPEAFF. In nucleotides, the CDR3 is TGTGCCAGCAGTAAGAACCCCCCTGAAGCTTTCTTT.

This clonotype occurred many times. V gene TRBV28 combines with J gene TRBJ1-2, with 7 bases fitting TRBD1. The CDR3 contains 16 residues. V shed 3 bases, J shed 8 bases, and the junction held 15 bases outside the gene matches. CDR1 is MDHEN, CDR2 SYDVKM, per germline. CDR3 sequence reads: CASSFVGQTISMGYTF. The CDR3 DNA is TGTGCCAGCAGTTTTGTGGGACAGACGATCTCTATGGGCTACACCTTC.

This clonotype was seen a handful of times. The chain has TRBV19 and TRBJ1-2; 8 bases line up with TRBD1. CDR1 is LNHDA, CDR2 SQIVND, per germline (reference sequence). With V trimmed by 5 bases and J by 4 bases, 9 bases remained unmatched. The CDR3 consists of 15 residues. The CDR3 is CASSDPGGGSYGYTF. The CDR3 DNA follows: TGTGCCAGTAGTGACCCAGGGGGCGGTAGCTATGGCTACACCTTC.

The chain employs TRBV28 and TRBJ1-2; tentatively, D is TRBD1 (6 bases). Trimming removed 5 bases at V and 4 bases at J, with 8 bases between. The CDR3 is 12 residues long. Germline V lookup: CDR1 MDHEN, CDR2 SYDVKM. CDR3 amino acids: CASSMDSYGYTF. The CDR3 DNA reads TGTGCCAGCAGTATGGACAGCTATGGCTACACCTTC.

Many counts were recorded for this clonotype. The CDR3, as DNA: TGTGCTAGTGGTTTGGTAGCGGGAGGGGGCGTCACCGGGGAGCTGTTTTTT. This gives the protein CASGLVAGGGVTGELFF. V is TRBV12-5 and J is TRBJ2-2; TRBD2 agrees at 10 bases. The V segment lost 0 bases and the J segment 4 bases; nucleotides outside the gene matches: 5. The CDR3 has 17 amino acids. Germline V gene data show CDR1 as LGHNT and CDR2 as FRNRAP. Full variable domain (rest looked up from reference TRBV12-5 and TRBJ2-2): DARVTQTPRHKVTEMGQEVTMRCQPILGHNTVFWYRQTMMQGLELLAYFRNRAPLDDSGMPKDRFSAEMPDATLATLKIQPSEPRDSAVYFCASGLVAGGGVTGELFFGEGSRLTVL.

The chain joins TRBV19 to TRBJ1-3, with D tentatively TRBD1 (6 bases). There are 14 residues in the CDR3. Germline V gene sequence: CDR1 LNHDA, CDR2 SQIVND (reference sequence). The V end lost 7 bases, the J end lost 0 bases, and 10 bases lay between the germline ends. CDR3 in amino acids: CASILDSSGNTIYF. The CDR3 DNA sequence: TGTGCCAGTATCCTGGACAGCTCTGGAAACACCATATATTTT.

This clonotype was observed many times. This chain connects TRBV2 to TRBJ2-5, with TRBD1 as a possible D gene (5 bases). CDR1 SNHLY and CDR2 FYNNEI come from the germline V gene. The CDR3 length is 12 residues. Deletions cut 6 bases from V and 4 bases from J, with 9 bases between. This CDR3 reads CASRQVSETQYF. The CDR3 nucleotides are TGTGCCAGCAGACAGGTCTCAGAGACCCAGTACTTC.

V usage is TRBV5-1 and J usage is TRBJ1-2, with D tentatively TRBD1 (5 bases). The CDR3 extends over 16 amino acids. Germline V lookup: CDR1 SGHRS, CDR2 YFSETQ. Trimming pared 7 bases from V and 0 bases from J, leaving 19 bases between. The CDR3 protein is CASGTNPGRTNYGYTF. CDR3 DNA: TGCGCCAGCGGTACCAATCCGGGACGTACTAACTATGGCTACACCTTC.

The V and J genes are TRBV5-1 and TRBJ1-2; D unresolved. CDR3 size: 12 residues. Trimming cost V 4 bases and J 4 bases, with 8 bases left between them. CDR1 SGHRS and CDR2 YFSETQ come from the germline V gene. CDR3 sequence: CASSREGYGYTF. The CDR3 coding sequence is TGCGCCAGCAGCCGGGAGGGCTATGGCTACACCTTC.

This clonotype showed up many times. This rearrangement joins TRBV2 to TRBJ1-5, with D maybe TRBD1 (6 bases). V gave up 6 bases and J gave up 2 bases, with 14 bases separating them. CDR3 length: 15 residues. Germline CDR1 and CDR2: SNHLY and FYNNEI. This CDR3 is CASRADRKGNQPQHF. In DNA, the CDR3 is TGTGCCAGCAGGGCAGACAGGAAGGGCAATCAGCCCCAGCATTTT.

This clonotype has a handful of counts. This chain uses TRBV12-3 or TRBV12-4 with TRBJ1-5, with D tentatively TRBD1 (6 bases). The V and J ends lost 3 bases and 4 bases respectively, with 13 bases between them. This CDR3 region has 15 residues. The CDR3 DNA reads as TGTGCCAGCAGTTTCGGTGGGACACCTAATCAGCCCCAGCATTTT. Protein: CASSFGGTPNQPQHF.

This clonotype was seen ten or more times. The chain employs TRBV6-1 and TRBJ2-7; 12 bases map to TRBD2. Losses at the gene ends were 5 bases for V and 1 base for J; bases not matched to a gene: 6. In germline, CDR1 is MNHNS, CDR2 SASEGT. The length of the CDR3 is 16 residues. CDR3 loop: CASSRSGLAGSYEQYF. The CDR3 DNA reads TGTGCCAGCAGTAGATCTGGACTAGCGGGGTCCTACGAGCAGTACTTC.

V and J are TRBV5-1 and TRBJ2-7, with D maybe TRBD1 (6 bases). V lost 2 bases and J 6 bases, leaving 12 bases between the germline ends. The CDR3 is made up of 13 amino acids. Germline CDR1 is SGHRS and CDR2 is YFSETQ. The DNA of the CDR3 is TGCGCCAGCAGCTTCTACAGGGTCTGCGAGCAGTACTTC. Protein sequence: CASSFYRVCEQYF.

V is TRBV7-9 and J is TRBJ1-5, with 7 bases lining up with TRBD1. The trim removed 5 bases at V and 6 bases at J, leaving 16 bases unmatched. The CDR3 has 17 amino acids. Germline values: CDR1 SEHNR, CDR2 FQNEAQ (reference sequence). The CDR3 coding sequence is TGTGCCAGCAGCCCGGGCGGAGGGGGCGGTGTCCCTCAGCCCCAGCATTTT. As protein: CASSPGGGGGVPQPQHF.

This clonotype was observed a few times. J is TRBJ2-2 and V is TRBV15; D remains ambiguous. Germline V lookup: CDR1 LNHNV, CDR2 YYDKDF (reference sequence). The CDR3 loop spans 15 amino acids. Deletions cut 0 bases from V and 5 bases from J, with 10 bases between. The CDR3, as DNA: TGTGCCACCAGCAGAGAAGCTCCCCGGACCGGGGAGCTGTTTTTT. It translates to CATSREAPRTGELFF.

Details on this clonotype: A much larger clone differs by one base, so this may be a read error. The J gene is TRBJ1-6, the V gene TRBV20-1; tentative D call: TRBD1 (5 bases). The CDR3 runs 16 residues. The germline V gene has CDR1 DFQATT and CDR2 SNEGSKA (reference sequence). This CDR3 is CNARDSVAGSYSPLHF. Here the CDR3 DNA reads TGCAATGCTAGAGATTCCGTGGCAGGGAGTTACTCACCCCTCCACTTT.

This clonotype was seen more than once but under ten times. The V call is TRBV20-1, the J call TRBJ2-7, with D uncertain. This CDR3 is built from 13 residues. Germline CDR1 DFQATT, CDR2 SNEGSKA (reference sequence). Trimming left V 2 bases short and J 3 bases short, with 11 bases between. In DNA, the CDR3 is TGCAGTGCTAGAAGGAAAGAGGACTACGAGCAGTACTTC. This translates into CSARRKEDYEQYF.

V gene TRBV2 combines with J gene TRBJ2-1, with TRBD2 identical over 8 bases. Germline V gene data show CDR1 as SNHLY and CDR2 as FYNNEI. J was trimmed by 6 bases and V by 5 bases; bases with no gene match: 6. CDR3 length: 14 residues. This CDR3 is CASSSSGTGNEQFF. The CDR3 DNA follows: TGTGCCAGCAGTAGTAGCGGGACGGGCAATGAGCAGTTCTTC.

This clonotype was observed a few times. The chain combines TRBV28 with TRBJ1-5, with D possibly matching TRBD1 (6 bases). Germline CDR1 and CDR2: MDHEN and SYDVKM. This CDR3 is built from 17 residues. V lost 5 bases, J lost 1 base, and 18 bases lay in between. The DNA for the CDR3 is TGTGCCAGCAGTCTCCCACCTATAGGGGGGAGCAATCAGCCCCAGCATTTT. Protein product: CASSLPPIGGSNQPQHF.

This clonotype was recorded a few times. The chain joins TRBV7-9 to TRBJ2-7, with 9 bases fitting TRBD2. The CDR3 contains 14 residues. V trimming: 5 bases; J trimming: 3 bases; junction bases outside the gene matches: 5. Germline V gene lookup returns CDR1 SEHNR and CDR2 FQNEAQ (reference sequence). The chain's CDR3 is CASSNSGGHYEQYF. CDR3 in DNA: TGTGCCAGCAGCAATAGCGGGGGACACTACGAGCAGTACTTC.